The 22 T cell receptor beta chains below were found in one sample sequenced in a study of T-cell memory formation after mild COVID-19. One entry per CDR3 protein results from TCRdb running MiXCR on the 5' RACE reads. The sample gives 350,000 to 500,000 distinct CDR3 sequences, roughly 17% of which show up once; roughly 21% is in the top ten. Sequencing input: PBMCs or a T cell subset sorted from them (not recorded which). The source of these receptors is a man between 18 and 35 years old who had mild COVID-19 (a few samples of this study predate the infection). Cell type and time point are not known.

This rearrangement joins TRBV5-6 to TRBJ1-4; D unresolved. This CDR3 comprises 15 residues. Trimming took off 0 bases at V and 7 bases at J, with 13 bases between the two ends. Per the germline V gene, CDR1 is SGHDT and CDR2 is YYEEEE. The CDR3 protein is CASSLVLRTPEKLFF. In nucleotides, the CDR3 is TGTGCCAGCAGCTTGGTCCTGCGGACCCCTGAAAAACTGTTTTTT.

This clonotype turned up a few times. CDR3 coding DNA: TGTGCCACCAGTGAACCGGGACAGCCTGTGGGCTACACCTTC. Amino acids: CATSEPGQPVGYTF. V gene TRBV24-1 combines with J gene TRBJ1-2, with 7 nucleotides matching TRBD1. The V segment lost 4 bases and the J segment 8 bases; nucleotides outside the gene matches: 9. The CDR3 extends over 14 amino acids. Germline-derived CDR1 and CDR2 are KGHDR and SFDVKD.

This clonotype was seen a few times. The genes are TRBV5-4 and TRBJ2-1; 8 bases fit TRBD2. Germline V lookup: CDR1 SGHNT, CDR2 YYREEE (reference sequence). The CDR3 covers 15 residues. V shed 2 bases, J shed 8 bases, and the junction held 9 bases outside the gene matches. The CDR3 DNA sequence: TGTGCCAGCAGCTTTCGGGGGGGATCAATGGATGAGCAGTTCTTC. Translation: CASSFRGGSMDEQFF.

This rearrangement joins TRBV12-3 or TRBV12-4 to TRBJ2-1; 9 bases align to TRBD1. V was clipped by 6 bases and J by 7 bases; unmatched bases: 10. This CDR3 comprises 15 residues. CDR3: CASRDYRGLRNEQFF. DNA of the CDR3: TGTGCCAGCAGAGACTACAGGGGGCTGAGGAATGAGCAGTTCTTC.

The V gene is TRBV5-1, the J gene TRBJ2-3; TRBD1 matches 7 bases. The CDR3 covers 13 residues. Germline V gene lookup returns CDR1 SGHRS and CDR2 YFSETQ. V lost 4 bases to trimming and J lost 8 bases; unmatched junction nucleotides: 7. CDR3 nucleotide sequence: TGCGCCAGCAGCCAGGGGGATGGAGGTACGCAGTATTTT. This sequence encodes CASSQGDGGTQYF.

This clonotype came up a few times. The chain uses TRBV5-1 and TRBJ2-2, with 9 positions matching TRBD2. Germline CDR1 reads SGHRS; CDR2 reads YFSETQ. The CDR3 sequence is 18 residues long. With V trimmed by 1 base and J by 3 bases, 10 bases remained unmatched. CDR3 protein: CASSLFSLAGTYTGELFF. As DNA, the CDR3 is TGCGCCAGCAGCTTGTTCTCTCTAGCGGGGACGTACACCGGGGAGCTGTTTTTT.

This clonotype was seen more than once but under ten times. V gene TRBV7-2 combines with J gene TRBJ1-2, with 9 bases that match TRBD1. Per germline, CDR1 SGHTA and CDR2 FQGNSA. Trimming cost V 4 bases and J 4 bases; bases outside gene matches: 4. The length of the CDR3 is 14 residues. The CDR3 is CASSSDRGVYGYTF. Here the CDR3 DNA reads TGTGCCAGCAGCTCGGACAGGGGAGTCTATGGCTACACCTTC.

The chain uses TRBV7-9 and TRBJ2-7; 8 nucleotides align to TRBD1. The CDR3 length is 17 residues. CDR1 and CDR2 from the germline V gene are SEHNR and FQNEAQ (reference sequence). V lost 4 bases and J lost 3; bases outside the gene matches: 14. The CDR3 is CASSSIPTGRGLYEQYF. CDR3 coding DNA: TGTGCCAGCAGCTCAATACCGACGGGCAGGGGGCTCTACGAGCAGTACTTC.

The chain carries TRBV19 and TRBJ1-2; tentatively, D is TRBD1 (5 bases). The CDR3 is made up of 19 amino acids. V lost 3 bases to trimming and J lost 3 bases, with 26 bases between them. Germline values: CDR1 LNHDA, CDR2 SQIVND (reference sequence). The CDR3 DNA is TGTGCCAGTAGTATGGCCGGGGCCAGGGTAAGATCATTCGACTATGGCTACACCTTC. Protein product: CASSMAGARVRSFDYGYTF.

This clonotype was picked up a small number of times. The chain has TRBV7-2 and TRBJ2-3; unclear D gene. The V gene's germline CDR1 is SGHTA and CDR2 FQGNSA. The germline V and J ends were trimmed by 8 bases and 1 base, with 10 bases remaining between them. The CDR3 consists of 13 residues. CDR3 residues: CASLFYGTDTQYF. For the CDR3, the DNA is TGTGCCAGCCTCTTCTACGGCACAGATACGCAGTATTTT.

This clonotype has only a few counts. The chain employs TRBV4-1 and TRBJ2-3; D gene unclear. This CDR3 has 17 residues. From germline, CDR1 is MGHRA and CDR2 YSYEKL. V was trimmed by 0 bases and J by 1 base, leaving 14 bases between them. The CDR3 is CASSQEAQRIRTDTQYF. CDR3 DNA: TGCGCCAGCAGCCAAGAGGCTCAGCGAATTCGCACAGATACGCAGTATTTT.

The chain recombines TRBV5-1 with TRBJ2-7; D possibly corresponds to TRBD2 (6 bases). V dropped 0 bases and J dropped 4 bases, with 14 bases sitting between them. CDR1 is SGHRS and CDR2 is YFSETQ in the germline V gene. The CDR3 is 15 amino acids. The DNA for the CDR3 is TGCGCCAGCAGCTTGGAGGGACTTACTTGGTACGAGCAGTACTTC. Translation: CASSLEGLTWYEQYF.

This clonotype was counted a few times. As DNA, the CDR3 is TGTGCCAGCAGTTTATCGCAGGGGGCGAGGGAGACCCAGTACTTC. Translating it yields CASSLSQGARETQYF. The genes are TRBV12-3 or TRBV12-4 and TRBJ2-5; 8 positions match TRBD1. With V trimmed by 2 bases and J by 5 bases, 7 bases remained unmatched. The CDR3 spans 15 residues.

The CDR3 coding sequence is TGCAGTGCTAGAGATCTAAGGGTAGCTAACTATGGCTACACCTTC. Translation: CSARDLRVANYGYTF. The rearrangement joins TRBV20-1 to TRBJ1-2; D is undetermined. CDR1 is DFQATT and CDR2 is SNEGSKA in the germline V gene (reference sequence). Trimming took off 0 bases at V and 0 bases at J, with 11 bases between the two ends. The CDR3 is 15 residues long.

This clonotype has at least ten counts. The chain couples TRBV28 to TRBJ1-4; no clear D. V dropped 4 bases and J dropped 11 bases, with 11 bases sitting between them. CDR1 and CDR2 (germline): MDHEN, SYDVKM. This CDR3 has 12 amino acids. DNA of the CDR3: TGTGCCAGCAGTTCGTCACATCGGAAACTGTTTTTT. It codes for CASSSSHRKLFF.

This clonotype showed up just a few times. This chain links TRBV19 with TRBJ1-5; D gene unclear. The length of the CDR3 is 15 residues. Germline loops: CDR1 LNHDA, CDR2 SQIVND (reference sequence). Trimming took 3 bases from V and 2 from J, leaving 11 bases between them. CDR3 in amino acids: CASSMLGSGNQPQHF. CDR3 sequence (DNA): TGTGCCAGTAGTATGTTAGGGAGTGGCAATCAGCCCCAGCATTTT.

This clonotype has more than one count but fewer than ten. This chain connects TRBV7-9 to TRBJ1-2; D may be TRBD1 (5 bases). This CDR3 has 12 residues. From germline, CDR1 is SEHNR and CDR2 FQNEAQ (reference sequence). V gave up 7 bases and J gave up 7 bases, with 13 bases separating them. The chain's CDR3 is CASTSGAVGYTF. The CDR3 DNA is TGTGCCAGCACCTCCGGGGCGGTTGGCTACACCTTC.

The chain uses TRBV30 and TRBJ1-2, with D possibly being TRBD1 (5 bases). Per germline, CDR1 GTSNPN and CDR2 SVGIG (reference sequence). The CDR3 runs 13 residues. V gave up 6 bases and J gave up 9 bases, with 20 bases separating them. The CDR3 reads CACPTRDPTRYTF. CDR3 DNA sequence: TGTGCCTGTCCAACCCGGGACCCCACGCGCTACACCTTC.

V and J are TRBV7-2 and TRBJ2-6; 15 bases match TRBD2. CDR1 and CDR2 (germline): SGHTA, FQGNSA. The V segment lost 4 bases and the J segment 2 bases; nucleotides outside the gene matches: 0. The CDR3 spans 17 residues. Here the CDR3 reads CASSWTSGGAGANVLTF. The CDR3 region has the DNA TGTGCCAGCAGCTGGACTAGCGGGGGGGCTGGGGCCAACGTCCTGACTTTC.

In its sample, this clonotype was seen a few times. V usage is TRBV5-1 and J usage is TRBJ2-3, with 9 bases matching TRBD2. CDR3 size: 17 residues. The germline gives CDR1 SGHRS, CDR2 YFSETQ. V gave up 1 base and J gave up 0 bases; unmatched junction bases: 6. In DNA, the CDR3 is TGCGCCAGCAGCTTGCTAGCGGGACCGTCTAGCACAGATACGCAGTATTTT. Translated, it gives CASSLLAGPSSTDTQYF.

This chain connects TRBV6-2 or TRBV6-3 to TRBJ1-1, with no clear D. The CDR3 is made up of 15 amino acids. V lost 6 bases and J 0 bases, leaving 14 bases between the germline ends. Germline CDR1 reads MNHEY; CDR2 reads SVGEGT. This CDR3 is CASSPQRVMNTEAFF. The CDR3 region has the DNA TGTGCCAGCAGCCCGCAAAGGGTAATGAACACTGAAGCTTTCTTT.

This clonotype was picked up a small number of times. V is TRBV5-1 and J is TRBJ2-1; D gene unclear. The germline CDR1 and CDR2 sequences are SGHRS and YFSETQ. The CDR3 is 13 amino acids. The V and J ends lost 0 bases and 10 bases respectively, with 11 bases between them. CDR3 in amino acids: CASSLAEGFEQFF. The CDR3 DNA is TGCGCCAGCAGCTTGGCCGAAGGGTTCGAGCAGTTCTTC.